This entry lists 21 T cell receptor beta chains sequenced from one sample in a study of CD8 T cells in ankylosing spondylitis. Study-level points and caveats: Seemingly characteristic of ankylosing spondylitis blood was a TCR beta motif consisting of eight highly homologous variants.

The antigens of these receptors remain unknown. TCRdb fed the 5' RACE reads into MiXCR, producing one record per CDR3 protein. The data contain hundreds of thousands of distinct CDR3 sequences, approximately 12% of them singletons. Input material: blood, either unsorted or a sorted T cell fraction (not recorded which). These TCRs come from a male donor with ankylosing spondylitis.

J is TRBJ2-3 and V is TRBV18, with 12 bases fitting TRBD2. V dropped 0 bases and J dropped 11; count of bases not matched to a gene: 3. There are 14 residues in the CDR3. From germline, CDR1 is KGHSH and CDR2 LQKENI. The CDR3 spells CASSPPETSGRQYF. In DNA form, the CDR3 reads TGTGCCAGCTCACCACCGGAGACTAGCGGGAGGCAGTATTTT.

This clonotype was counted only a few times. As DNA, the CDR3 is TGTGCCAGCAGTCTAGGAATCGTGTCCTACAATGAGCAGTTCTTC. It encodes CASSLGIVSYNEQFF. The chain uses TRBV25-1 and TRBJ2-1; unclear D gene. V shed 5 bases and J shed 1 base, with 12 bases lying between them. The germline V gene encodes CDR1 MGHDK and CDR2 SYGVNS. This CDR3 has 15 residues.

This clonotype was counted a few times. This chain connects TRBV20-1 to TRBJ2-1, with D tentatively TRBD2 (6 bases). The germline gives CDR1 DFQATT, CDR2 SNEGSKA (reference sequence). The CDR3 covers 15 residues. V was cut by 6 bases and J by 5 bases, with 20 bases left in between. CDR3 nucleotides: TGCAGTGCACTGGGACTCCAACGGATCCACAATGAGCAGTTCTTC. Its protein is CSALGLQRIHNEQFF.

J is TRBJ1-1 and V is TRBV6-1, with 7 nucleotides matching TRBD1. The CDR3 has 16 residues. With 5 bases clipped from V and 4 bases from J, the junction kept 13 bases outside the gene matches. Germline V gene data show CDR1 as MNHNS and CDR2 as SASEGT. In DNA, the CDR3 is TGTGCCAGCAGTAGACAGGGATGGGTAACTGGCACTGAAGCTTTCTTT. This translates into CASSRQGWVTGTEAFF.

This clonotype has at least ten counts. V and J are TRBV12-3 or TRBV12-4 and TRBJ2-1, with D perhaps matching TRBD2 (6 bases). The CDR3 spans 15 residues. With 7 bases removed from V and 0 bases from J, the gap between germline ends came to 13 bases. The CDR3 DNA reads TGTGCCAGCATGAGAGAACTAGCCTCCTACAATGAGCAGTTCTTC. This encodes CASMRELASYNEQFF.

V is TRBV5-1 and J is TRBJ2-1, with D tentatively TRBD1 (5 bases). The CDR3 runs to 14 residues. Germline assignment: CDR1 SGHRS and CDR2 YFSETQ. The germline V and J ends were trimmed by 0 bases and 10 bases, with 14 bases remaining between them. CDR3 DNA: TGCGCCAGCAGCTTGGGCAGGGAAATTAAAGAGCAGTTCTTC. Amino acids: CASSLGREIKEQFF.

The rearrangement uses TRBV6-1 and TRBJ2-1, with 8 bases lining up with TRBD1. Germline V CDR1 and CDR2: MNHNS, SASEGT. The CDR3 spans 13 residues. V dropped 6 bases and J dropped 10; count of bases not matched to a gene: 8. The CDR3: CASSARTGHEQFF. CDR3 nucleotides: TGTGCCAGCAGCGCCCGGACAGGGCACGAGCAGTTCTTC.

The chain carries TRBV11-2 and TRBJ1-3; D unclear. CDR1 and CDR2 from the germline V gene are SGHAT and FQNNGV. The CDR3 runs to 15 residues. The ends were cut back, 7 bases at V and 1 base at J, with 14 bases in the middle. Here the CDR3 DNA reads TGTGCCAGCAACCCCCCGGTCGGGTCTGGAAACACCATATATTTT. Its protein product is CASNPPVGSGNTIYF.

This clonotype was counted ten times or more. The chain carries TRBV20-1 and TRBJ1-5; tentatively, D is TRBD1 (6 bases). The CDR3 totals 16 residues. V lost 3 bases and J 1 base, leaving 16 bases between the germline ends. The germline V gene has CDR1 DFQATT and CDR2 SNEGSKA (reference sequence). The CDR3: CSASSLGRGSNQPQHF. The CDR3 DNA reads TGCAGTGCTAGCTCACTCGGCAGGGGAAGCAATCAGCCCCAGCATTTT.

This clonotype was recorded at least ten times. The V call is TRBV12-3 or TRBV12-4, the J call TRBJ2-1, with TRBD2 identical over 7 bases. After removal of 1 base from V and 0 bases from J, the junction contained 6 bases not matched to a gene. The CDR3 length is 17 residues. DNA of the CDR3: TGTGCCAGCAGTTTAGGAGCGGGGCGTAGCTCCTACAATGAGCAGTTCTTC. It encodes CASSLGAGRSSYNEQFF.

This clonotype appeared a few times. The chain combines TRBV24-1 with TRBJ2-3; a possible D gene is TRBD2 (6 bases). V was shortened by 9 bases and J by 8 bases, with 17 bases between the two germline ends. This CDR3 is 13 amino acids long. Germline V CDR1 and CDR2: KGHDR, SFDVKD. CDR3 amino acids: CATWGDETGTQYF. For the CDR3, the DNA is TGTGCCACCTGGGGGGACGAAACCGGTACGCAGTATTTT.

V gene TRBV29-1 combines with J gene TRBJ2-6, with TRBD1 matching over 11 bases. Germline lookup yields CDR1 SQVTM and CDR2 ANQGSEA. The CDR3 is made up of 15 amino acids. V lost 7 bases, J lost 1 base, and 3 bases stayed unmatched. Here the CDR3 DNA reads TGCAGCGCCGGACAGGGGGCATCTGGGGCCAACGTCCTGACTTTC. Its protein product is CSAGQGASGANVLTF.

In regard to this clonotype: The junction shows a germline mismatch at one end, possibly a read error. V and J are TRBV5-1 and TRBJ2-5; D unclear. Germline CDR1 reads SGHRS; CDR2 reads YFSETQ. The CDR3 has 12 amino acids. The CDR3: CAISSHQETQYF. In DNA form, the CDR3 reads TGCGCCATCAGCTCCCACCAAGAGACCCAGTACTTC.

The table lists this clonotype with a few counts. The chain joins TRBV24-1 to TRBJ2-3; TRBD2 is a possible D gene (6 bases). The CDR3 covers 14 residues. The germline gives CDR1 KGHDR, CDR2 SFDVKD. The germline V and J ends were trimmed by 3 bases and 0 bases, with 6 bases remaining between them. This CDR3 is CATSDRGSTDTQYF. The CDR3 nucleotides read TGTGCCACCAGTGATCGGGGGAGCACAGATACGCAGTATTTT.

This clonotype showed up just a few times. DNA for the CDR3: TGTGCCAGCAGTGAAGTGGTCGGGGAGCTGTTTTTT. This sequence encodes CASSEVVGELFF. The genes are TRBV2 and TRBJ2-2; D unresolved. CDR1 and CDR2 (germline): SNHLY, FYNNEI. This CDR3 has 12 residues. Trimming removed 1 base at V and 7 bases at J, with 4 bases between.

CDR3 sequence reads: CASSLSYSGSYNEQFF. CDR3 in DNA: TGCGCCAGCAGCCTCTCCTATAGCGGGAGTTACAATGAGCAGTTCTTC. The chain combines TRBV5-1 with TRBJ2-1; 9 bases map to TRBD2. The CDR3 has 16 amino acids. Germline lookup yields CDR1 SGHRS and CDR2 YFSETQ. Trimming cost V 4 bases and J 4 bases; bases outside gene matches: 9.

The J gene is TRBJ2-1, the V gene TRBV24-1; no clear D. The V gene lost 0 bases and the J gene lost 6 bases, with 5 bases spanning the gap. The germline V gene encodes CDR1 KGHDR and CDR2 SFDVKD. The CDR3 extends over 13 amino acids. CDR3 amino acids: CATSDLARNEQFF. In DNA form, the CDR3 reads TGTGCCACCAGTGATTTGGCCCGCAATGAGCAGTTCTTC.

This clonotype was observed a few times. The chain links TRBV27 to TRBJ2-7; D unresolved. Trimming took 0 bases from V and 6 from J, leaving 6 bases between them. The CDR3 extends over 12 amino acids. Germline lookup yields CDR1 MNHEY and CDR2 SMNVEV (reference sequence). CDR3 amino acids: CASSLSGREQYF. DNA of the CDR3: TGTGCCAGCAGTTTATCTGGGCGCGAGCAGTACTTC.

The rearrangement joins TRBV12-3 or TRBV12-4 to TRBJ2-5; D gene ambiguous. V was cut by 6 bases and J by 10 bases, with 15 bases left in between. The CDR3 contains 12 residues. The CDR3 DNA reads TGTGCCAGCAGCTGGGTCGTATCGAGCCAGTACTTC. It translates to CASSWVVSSQYF.

This clonotype occurred a few times. The chain joins TRBV2 to TRBJ2-1, with D unclear. CDR1 SNHLY and CDR2 FYNNEI come from the germline V gene. Between the trimmed V and J ends, which lost 4 bases and 5 bases, there was a span of 3 bases. The CDR3 runs 11 residues. The CDR3 bases are TGTGCCAGCAGTGTAAACAATGAGCAGTTCTTC. Translated: CASSVNNEQFF.

This clonotype has ten or more counts. The CDR3 DNA reads as TGCAGTGCTAGAGCCCGGGACAGGGGGCATAATGAGCAGTTCTTC. It codes for CSARARDRGHNEQFF. The V and J genes are TRBV20-1 and TRBJ2-1; 12 bases agree with TRBD1. The junction had 5 bases not matched to a gene; V was cut back by 1 base and J by 7 bases. CDR1 is DFQATT, CDR2 SNEGSKA, per germline (reference sequence). This CDR3 is 15 amino acids long.